The 20 T cell receptor beta chains in this list originate from one sample, sequenced in a study of shared clonotypes between healthy human individuals (dated by TCRdb to 2020 to 2022). The receptor library was made with the immunoSEQ multiplex PCR assay. TCRdb limited this immuneACCESS table to in-frame rearrangements with V and J called. A share of clones is missing; checked studies link under half to unresolved V genes, and the rest is unexplained. A total of 660,000 or so clones appear in this sample, roughly 96% of them only once. The ten largest account for about 0.12% of the sample. CD8 naive samples were CD45RO-negative cells positively selected for CCR7, giving a CD45RA+CCR7+ population that excluded TemRA cells. The sample comprised naive CD8+ T cells sorted from blood. Interpreted using the paper, the cell subset or site label stands for: CD45RA+CCR7+. These TCRs come from a woman aged 25 to 39 in good health.

On this clone: This sample also contains other DNA sequences that code for the same CDR3. J is TRBJ1-5 and V is TRBV19; D gene ambiguous. CDR1 and CDR2 from the germline V gene are LNHDA and SQIVND (reference sequence). This CDR3 contains 13 residues. V gave up 0 bases and J gave up 7 bases, with 7 bases separating them. The CDR3 spells CASSIDGEQPQHF. Written as DNA, the CDR3 is TGTGCCAGTAGTATAGATGGGGAGCAGCCCCAGCATTTT.

The chain has TRBV27 and TRBJ2-1, with 13 nucleotides matching TRBD2. Germline CDR1 is MNHEY and CDR2 is SMNVEV (reference sequence). The length of the CDR3 is 16 residues. V dropped 2 bases and J dropped 9; count of bases not matched to a gene: 7. The CDR3, as DNA: TGTGCCAGCAGTTTAATCGTGGGACTAGCGGGAACTGAGCAGTTCTTC. It translates to CASSLIVGLAGTEQFF.

The gene calls are TRBV9 and TRBJ2-5; D is ambiguous. CDR3 size: 14 residues. V was trimmed by 3 bases and J by 5 bases, leaving 14 bases between them. Germline CDR1 reads SGDLS; CDR2 reads YYNGEE. The CDR3 loop is CASSDTGLGETQYF. In nucleotides, the CDR3 is TGTGCCAGCAGCGACACCGGCCTGGGGGAGACCCAGTACTTC.

This rearrangement joins TRBV9 to TRBJ1-2, with a weak D call TRBD1 (5 bases). Germline loops: CDR1 SGDLS, CDR2 YYNGEE. V was clipped by 0 bases and J by 1 base, with 10 bases between them. The CDR3 runs 15 residues. DNA of the CDR3: TGTGCCAGCAGCGTAGGTCAGGGACTTAACTATGGCTACACCTTC. Its translation: CASSVGQGLNYGYTF. Filled out from reference TRBV9 and TRBJ1-2, the complete variable domain reads DSGVTQTPKHLITATGQRVTLRCSPRSGDLSVYWYQQSLDQGLQFLIQYYNGEERAKGNILERFSAQQFPDLHSELNLSSLELGDSALYFCASSVGQGLNYGYTFGSGTRLTVV.

This clone was detected once. V gene TRBV16 combines with J gene TRBJ2-1; D not certain. There are 13 residues in the CDR3. Germline-derived CDR1 and CDR2 are KGHSY and FQNENV. Trimming took off 2 bases at V and 5 bases at J, with 7 bases between the two ends. This CDR3 reads CASSQVPDNEQFF. The CDR3 DNA sequence: TGTGCCAGCAGCCAAGTTCCAGACAATGAGCAGTTCTTC.

The rearrangement uses TRBV11-2 and TRBJ2-5; tentatively, D is TRBD1 (5 bases). The CDR3 covers 14 residues. V lost 4 bases to trimming and J lost 2 bases, with 11 bases between them. In germline, CDR1 is SGHAT, CDR2 FQNNGV. CDR3 bases: TGTGCCAGCAGCTCGAGGACATTACAAGAGACCCAGTACTTC. Protein: CASSSRTLQETQYF.

Remarks on this clone: In the same sample, other DNA sequences code for this CDR3. This chain links TRBV28 with TRBJ1-5; no definite D call. CDR1 is MDHEN, CDR2 SYDVKM, per germline. Trimming left V 2 bases short and J 0 bases short, with 5 bases between. The CDR3 runs to 14 residues. The CDR3 DNA sequence: TGTGCCAGCAGTTTACTCTATAGCAATCAGCCCCAGCATTTT. Protein product: CASSLLYSNQPQHF.

The V gene is TRBV4-1, the J gene TRBJ2-2, with TRBD2 as a possible D gene (5 bases). The germline V gene encodes CDR1 MGHRA and CDR2 YSYEKL. The CDR3 consists of 13 residues. Trimming removed 6 bases at V and 6 bases at J, with 11 bases between. In DNA, the CDR3 is TGCGCCAGCAGGGTTTCCGGGGCCGGGGAGCTGTTTTTT. Translating it yields CASRVSGAGELFF.

The chain employs TRBV2 and TRBJ1-4, with D perhaps TRBD1 (5 bases). This CDR3 has 13 amino acids. Trimming removed 7 bases from V and 7 bases from J, with 13 bases in between. Germline values: CDR1 SNHLY, CDR2 FYNNEI. CDR3 DNA sequence: TGTGCCAGCATGGTGCAGGGAGGTGAAAAACTGTTTTTT. Translating it yields CASMVQGGEKLFF. Full variable domain (missing parts from reference TRBV2 and TRBJ1-4): EPEVTQTPSHQVTQMGQEVILRCVPISNHLYFYWYRQILGQKVEFLVSFYNNEISEKSEIFDDQFSVERPDGSNFTLKIRSTKLEDSAMYFCASMVQGGEKLFFGSGTQLSVL.

This chain connects TRBV9 to TRBJ2-1; D may correspond to TRBD1 or TRBD2 (5 bases each). Germline values: CDR1 SGDLS, CDR2 YYNGEE. The V and J ends lost 4 bases and 10 bases respectively, with 15 bases between them. The length of the CDR3 is 13 residues. CDR3 protein: CASSIRDVREQFF. The CDR3 DNA reads as TGTGCCAGCAGCATCCGGGACGTTCGGGAGCAGTTCTTC.

This clone was seen more than once but under ten times. The same CDR3 can be traced to other DNA sequences in this sample. The rearrangement uses TRBV11-2 and TRBJ2-7, with no clear D. The CDR3 length is 11 residues. Germline V CDR1 and CDR2: SGHAT, FQNNGV. The ends were cut back, 3 bases at V and 0 bases at J, with 0 bases in the middle. The CDR3 nucleotides read TGTGCCAGCAGCTTCTCCTACGAGCAGTACTTC. It encodes CASSFSYEQYF.

V usage is TRBV5-1 and J usage is TRBJ1-1, with 9 bases fitting TRBD1. Germline CDR1 is SGHRS and CDR2 is YFSETQ. Trimming took 1 base from V and 4 from J; bases not matched to a gene: 5. The CDR3 contains 15 residues. The CDR3 loop is CASSLSQGARTEAFF. DNA for the CDR3: TGCGCCAGCAGCTTGTCACAGGGGGCTCGCACTGAAGCTTTCTTT.

V and J are TRBV5-1 and TRBJ2-7; TRBD2 aligns across 7 bases. The junction had 10 bases not matched to a gene; V was cut back by 9 bases and J by 4 bases. Germline CDR1 reads SGHRS; CDR2 reads YFSETQ. The CDR3 sequence is 13 residues long. CDR3 sequence reads: CATMKGGRYEQYF. The CDR3 DNA is TGCGCCACCATGAAGGGAGGGAGGTACGAGCAGTACTTC.

The chain uses TRBV5-4 and TRBJ2-7, with D possibly matching TRBD1 (6 bases). V lost 0 bases to trimming and J lost 4 bases, with 11 bases between them. Germline V lookup: CDR1 SGHNT, CDR2 YYREEE (reference sequence). The CDR3 has 14 amino acids. The CDR3: CASSLGQAPYEQYF. The CDR3 DNA reads TGTGCCAGCAGCTTGGGACAGGCCCCTTACGAGCAGTACTTC.

The chain joins TRBV7-9 to TRBJ2-7, with TRBD2 identical over 12 bases. CDR3 length equals 17 residues. The germline CDR1 and CDR2 sequences are SEHNR and FQNEAQ (reference sequence). V lost 8 bases to trimming and J lost 2 bases; unmatched junction nucleotides: 13. CDR3 sequence reads: CASGASGRGLLTYEQYF. The CDR3 bases are TGTGCCAGCGGGGCTAGCGGGAGGGGATTACTTACCTACGAGCAGTACTTC.

This clone was detected once. The rearrangement joins TRBV19 to TRBJ1-1, with D uncertain. The CDR3 totals 16 residues. CDR1 is LNHDA, CDR2 SQIVND, per germline (reference sequence). V was shortened by 4 bases and J by 2 bases, with 17 bases between the two germline ends. The CDR3 here is CASSTQPTEYNTEAFF. The CDR3 DNA sequence: TGTGCCAGTAGTACCCAGCCTACAGAGTATAACACTGAAGCTTTCTTT.

This chain connects TRBV27 to TRBJ2-3; D is possibly TRBD1 (6 bases). CDR3 length: 14 residues. With 7 bases removed from V and 0 bases from J, the gap between germline ends came to 11 bases. Germline lookup yields CDR1 MNHEY and CDR2 SMNVEV (reference sequence). In DNA, the CDR3 is TGTGCCAGCACCCTCCAGGGGAGCACAGATACGCAGTATTTT. Protein product: CASTLQGSTDTQYF.

The chain uses TRBV2 and TRBJ2-2; TRBD1 or TRBD2 may be the D gene (5 bases each). Germline-derived CDR1 and CDR2 are SNHLY and FYNNEI. Trimming cost V 4 bases and J 9 bases, with 15 bases left between them. CDR3 size: 14 residues. The CDR3 region has the DNA TGTGCCAGCAGTGGTAGGGACCCCCTAAGGGAGCTGTTTTTT. Its protein product is CASSGRDPLRELFF.

In its sample, this clone was seen a few times. V and J are TRBV5-1 and TRBJ1-1, with 7 nucleotides matching TRBD1. The CDR3 is 15 residues long. Germline V gene lookup returns CDR1 SGHRS and CDR2 YFSETQ. V was clipped by 4 bases and J by 4 bases; unmatched bases: 10. The CDR3 loop is CASSPHRGVSTEAFF. CDR3 DNA: TGCGCCAGCAGCCCCCACAGGGGTGTCTCCACTGAAGCTTTCTTT.

This clone was detected once. The chain joins TRBV7-9 to TRBJ2-7, with a weak D call TRBD2 (6 bases). Per germline, CDR1 SEHNR and CDR2 FQNEAQ (reference sequence). Trimming removed 2 bases at V and 4 bases at J, with 12 bases between. There are 14 residues in the CDR3. In nucleotides, the CDR3 is TGTGCCAGCAGCTTACCGGACGGGACTTACGAGCAGTACTTC. It encodes CASSLPDGTYEQYF.